Listed here is a single T cell receptor (beta chain). There is no known antigen for this receptor. Base-call qualities are not available, and no considerably larger clone is one nucleotide away. TCRbeta CDR3 regions were amplified from genomic DNA using the immunoSEQ Assay, a bias-controlled multiplex PCR. Per the source publication's procedure: The number of nucleated cells in each sample was estimated by amplification of reference gene primers within the assay. Sequence reads were collapsed and filtered to measure the absolute abundance of every unique TCRbeta CDR3 rearrangement. Productive Simpson clonality was computed per sample as the square root of Simpson's diversity index over productive rearrangements. TCRdb took this table from immuneACCESS and kept in-frame rearrangements with V and J called. Such tables lack part of the clones; where checked against another copy, unresolved V genes explain under half of the gap, and the rest is unexplained. That table furnishes V, J and clone size, whereas the DNA furnished D and trimming. The sample data list 130,000 or so clones, and about 86% of these were observed just once. Of the sample, approximately 2% falls within the top ten clones.

The data were obtained in a study of blood T cell repertoires in COVID-19 (TCRdb year 2020). Regarding the study in general: Samples from collaborators originated in the United States, Italy and Spain and spanned both the acute and convalescent phases of COVID-19. The material from the prospective study consisted of cDNA or gDNA derived from T cells, B-cell-depleted T cells, or PBMCs. Subjects who had been exposed to COVID-19, were actively infected with it, or had recovered from it provided the deeply sampled blood TCRbeta repertoires that made up the dataset. The repertoires were released in a freely available public database intended as a resource for research on the immune response to SARS-CoV-2. The samples were drawn from the first 160 participants of the ongoing ImmuneRACE study and from more than 1,000 subjects provided by 6 global collaborators. Nearly every sample came with metadata listing a de-identified subject ID, COVID-19 status, age in years and sex. HLA class I and class II types, where available, came from metadata supplied by the sample provider rather than from assay-based typing. The study at large found these results: The amount of clinical and demographic metadata varied by source and participant and was provided uncurated.

Its CDR3 holds 17 amino acids, cysteine through phenylalanine. The sequence is cut down to CDR3 DNA, 51 bases in frame from base 1. CDR1 and CDR2 were assigned from the germline V gene as MGHRA and YSYEKL. V and J are trimmed by 4 bases and 5 bases, and the gene matches miss 15 bases of the junction. Each collaborating institution followed its own protocols to collect whole blood in K2EDTA tubes. Collaborator samples were shipped for TCRbeta analysis as frozen whole blood, isolated PBMCs, or DNA extracted from either sample type. This sequence originates from a woman aged 50 to 60 with acute or convalescent COVID-19. Rearrangement joined TRBV4-1 to TRBJ2-5, with 8 central nucleotides matching TRBD2. Input material: peripheral blood. CDR3 reads: CASSLSTWAGGDETQYF. At the DNA level, the sequence is TGCGCCAGCAGCCTAAGTACCTGGGCGGGAGGAGATGAGACCCAGTACTTC.